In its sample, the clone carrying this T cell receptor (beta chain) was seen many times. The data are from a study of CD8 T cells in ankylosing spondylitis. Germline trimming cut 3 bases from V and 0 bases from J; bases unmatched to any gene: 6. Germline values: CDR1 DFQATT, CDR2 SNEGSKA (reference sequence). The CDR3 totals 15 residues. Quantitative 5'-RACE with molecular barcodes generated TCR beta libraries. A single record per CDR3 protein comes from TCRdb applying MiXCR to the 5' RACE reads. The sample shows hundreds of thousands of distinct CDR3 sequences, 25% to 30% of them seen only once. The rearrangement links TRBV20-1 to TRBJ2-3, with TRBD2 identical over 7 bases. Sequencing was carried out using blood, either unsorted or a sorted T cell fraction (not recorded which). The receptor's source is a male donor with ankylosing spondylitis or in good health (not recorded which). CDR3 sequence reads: CSASRDYSSTDTQYF. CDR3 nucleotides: TGCAGTGCTAGCCGGGACTATTCTAGCACAGATACGCAGTATTTT.